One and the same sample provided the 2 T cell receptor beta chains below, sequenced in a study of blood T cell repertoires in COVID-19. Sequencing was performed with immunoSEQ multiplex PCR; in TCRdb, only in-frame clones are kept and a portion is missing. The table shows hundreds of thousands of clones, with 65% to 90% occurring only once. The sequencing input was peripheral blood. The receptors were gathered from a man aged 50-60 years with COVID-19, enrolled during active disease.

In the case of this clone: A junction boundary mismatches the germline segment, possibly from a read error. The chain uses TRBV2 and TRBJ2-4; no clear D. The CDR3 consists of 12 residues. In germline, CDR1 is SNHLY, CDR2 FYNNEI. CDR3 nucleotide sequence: TGTGCCAGCAGTAAACCGGGTCCCCGCCGGGACTTC. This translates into CASSKPGPRRDF.

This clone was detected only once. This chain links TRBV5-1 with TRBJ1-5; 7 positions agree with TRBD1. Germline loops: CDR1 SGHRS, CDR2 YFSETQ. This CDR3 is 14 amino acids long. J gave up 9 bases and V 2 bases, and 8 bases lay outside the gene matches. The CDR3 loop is CASSLGQDPSPQHF. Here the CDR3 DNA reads TGCGCCAGCAGCTTAGGACAGGACCCATCGCCCCAGCATTTT.